One T cell receptor beta chain is described in this entry. Its antigen is not yet known. Base qualities are not at hand, and no much larger clone is one base apart. Libraries came from RACE. Reads for this sample came from a NextSeq 500. Library preparation attached unique molecular identifiers to individual cDNA molecules for quantitative, reproducible TCR counting. For every blood RNA sample, sequencing covered both the TCR alpha and TCR beta chains. Turning to the authors' computational methods: Samples had a median of 95,638 TCRs, with a range from 23,224 to 690,600. V, J and CDR3 annotation of the TCR reads was carried out using the Decombinator software suite. Every sample was subsampled to the same number of TCRs (28,000) for the PS versus PT1 abundance plots. Expanded TCRs were defined as absent before sensitization and observed at least eight times at the 2-week time point. TCRdb reprocessing: public reads trimmed at Q25 with fastp, clones called with MiXCR, in-frame beta chains kept. Rows are combined by CDR3 protein, so each entry shows the most common genes and DNA. These V and J calls are TCRdb output, not the study's own analysis. Across this sample there are about 80,000 distinct CDR3 sequences, with 14% seen only once. Together, the top ten hold roughly 4.6% of the sample.

For CDR1 and CDR2, the germline V gene lists SGHTA and FQGNSA. The germline V end is reduced by 5 bases and the J end by 8 bases; junction bases left unmatched: 6. Its CDR3 holds 14 amino acids, cysteine through phenylalanine. The only DNA kept is the CDR3, 42 bases in frame from the first base. These data originate in a study of human T cells and chemical hapten exposure (dated by TCRdb to about 2021). Broadly, across the study: For sensitization, 2% DPC in acetone was applied to an approximately 2 cm by approximately 2 cm area of upper inner arm skin. Throughout the study period of roughly five months, patients also received therapeutic DPC doses to the scalp every week. Patch testing was done on the upper back using Finn chambers containing 0.01% DPC, and results were scored after 6 days according to International Contact Dermatitis Research Group standards. The mostly female patient cohort included alopecia areata with under or over 50% scalp involvement, alopecia totalis and alopecia universalis. Libraries were combined into a pool for sequencing, and differences in TCR yield between samples came mainly from small differences in library volumes within the pool. Peripheral blood TCR repertoire changes were tracked in vivo in alopecia patients during primary and secondary sensitization to the hapten diphenylcyclopropenone (DPC). Patient blood was sampled pre-sensitization (week 0) and at 2, 6 and about 24 weeks after DPC sensitization. Under 30 alopecia patients gave blood for TCR sequencing at one to four time points (pre-sensitization, 2, 6 and 24 weeks).

Results the study describes overall, beyond this receptor: Significantly more large CDR3 similarity clusters were formed by expanded TCRs than by pre-sensitization or healthy control sets, consistent with antigen-driven responses. Repeated subsampling changed both the strength of the expansion versus patch-test correlation and the threshold at which that correlation became significant. Because every patient had alopecia, a presumed autoimmune disease, the patients' immune response might differ from that of healthy individuals. DPC sensitization did not change how many TCRs were above 1 in 1000 frequency, and no evidence was found of alterations in global repertoire structure. The number of PT1 expanded TCRs positively correlated with patch test score, significant at thresholds 8, 16 and 32 but not 4.

Reading the label with the study, this specimen's time point is: pre-sensitization, week 0. The sample's treatment or condition label, decoded: therapeutic diphenylcyclopropenone sensitization with weekly scalp DPC. At each patch-test visit, blood was drawn before the patch test was applied. Patients were considered eligible if aged 18 to 70, diagnosed with alopecia and deemed suitable for DPC therapy, and patients were excluded if pregnant. Total RNA was isolated from unfractionated whole blood collected in Tempus Blood RNA tubes. Material: whole blood, obtained in connection with sensitization to the hapten diphenylcyclopropenone (DPC). The V and J genes are TRBV7-2 and TRBJ1-4; TRBD1 agrees with 9 junctional bases. The TCR sequence derives from a woman between 45 and 65 years old with alopecia areata. Some clones in this sample may be carry-over from other donors' samples. The CDR3 is CASSPGQGVEKLFF. The sequenced DNA: TGTGCCAGCAGCCCGGGACAGGGCGTCGAAAAACTGTTTTTT.